Listed below are T cell receptor beta chains from one sample, sequenced in a study of blood T cell repertoires in COVID-19. The method was immunoSEQ multiplex PCR; TCRdb's version includes in-frame clones alone and lacks a portion of them. The top ten clones hold 15% to 20% of a sample with about 190,000 clones, under 85% of them seen once. Sequences were obtained from peripheral blood. Every receptor here comes from a man in his 60s with active or convalescent COVID-19. The CDR3 runs from the conserved cysteine through the conserved F or W. Fields, in order: V gene, J gene, CDR3 protein.

V gene: TRBV10-3
J gene: TRBJ2-7
CDR3 protein: CARGGGTSSYEQYF

V gene: TRBV27
J gene: TRBJ2-2
CDR3 protein: CASTRRTGGTGELFF

V gene: TRBV7-9
J gene: TRBJ1-2
CDR3 protein: CASSFFGGDYGYTF

V gene: TRBV30
J gene: TRBJ2-3
CDR3 protein: CAWRGFSGRYTDTQYF

V gene: TRBV2
J gene: TRBJ2-5
CDR3 protein: CASSLTSGRGETQYF

V gene: TRBV5-4
J gene: TRBJ2-3
CDR3 protein: CASSAGQTLDTQYF

V gene: TRBV4-1
J gene: TRBJ2-7
CDR3 protein: CASSRYGTDVYEQYF

V gene: TRBV3-1/TRBV3-2
J gene: TRBJ2-1
CDR3 protein: CASSPTSGTYYNEQFF

V gene: TRBV6-5
J gene: TRBJ2-7
CDR3 protein: CASSRLSYEQYF

V gene: TRBV7-2
J gene: TRBJ1-5
CDR3 protein: CASSLVRRGYQPQHF

V gene: TRBV4-1
J gene: TRBJ2-4
CDR3 protein: CASSQPGTSGSNIQYF

V gene: TRBV7-2
J gene: TRBJ1-2
CDR3 protein: CAALFRDRGNYGYTF

V gene: TRBV5-4
J gene: TRBJ1-3
CDR3 protein: CASSLTASGNTIYF

V gene: TRBV19
J gene: TRBJ2-1
CDR3 protein: CASAPTSHNEQFF

V gene: TRBV11-2
J gene: TRBJ2-7
CDR3 protein: CASSLFFGGEGFRYEQYF

V gene: TRBV7-2
J gene: TRBJ2-1
CDR3 protein: CASSPVSDSYNEQFF

V gene: TRBV27
J gene: TRBJ1-2
CDR3 protein: CASSYSGTEFHYGYTF

V gene: TRBV28
J gene: TRBJ2-6
CDR3 protein: CASSWTSGRAGANVLTF

V gene: TRBV6-1
J gene: TRBJ1-6
CDR3 protein: CASSFQGDSPLHF

V gene: TRBV4-1
J gene: TRBJ2-2
CDR3 protein: CASSGGQGTGELFF

V gene: TRBV18
J gene: TRBJ1-2
CDR3 protein: CASSVRGANYGYTF

V gene: TRBV28
J gene: TRBJ1-5
CDR3 protein: CASMRIYRVGNQPQHF

V gene: TRBV6-5
J gene: TRBJ2-7
CDR3 protein: CASSLGLAGGQYF

V gene: TRBV7-9
J gene: TRBJ1-3
CDR3 protein: CASSPRTPSGNTIYF

V gene: TRBV18
J gene: TRBJ2-1
CDR3 protein: CASSPIDRVIYNEQFF

V gene: TRBV5-6
J gene: TRBJ2-2
CDR3 protein: CASSPPKGFNTGELFF

V gene: TRBV11-2
J gene: TRBJ2-7
CDR3 protein: CASSSQGGQGDHYEQYF